The sequence of this T cell receptor (beta chain) was determined in a study of blood T cell repertoires in COVID-19. Study-wide background: Researchers got acute and convalescent COVID-19 samples from the United States, Italy and Spain. The cDNA or gDNA used as material had been derived from T cells, B-cell-depleted T cells, or PBMCs.

In the original processing: Estimates of nucleated cell counts were drawn from the amplification of reference gene primers. This table comes from immunoSEQ multiplex PCR, and its TCRdb copy is limited to in-frame clones, with some not included. V and J calls and clone size follow that table, whereas D and trimming were derived from the DNA. The table has over 250,000 clones, about 85% seen once; the top ten hold more than 10%. Germline CDR1 and CDR2: ENHRY and SYGVKD. This CDR3 is built from 14 residues. The junction had 7 bases not matched to a gene; V was cut back by 4 bases and J by 6 bases. This clone came up a few times.

Sequencing was carried out using peripheral blood. The chain uses TRBV10-3 and TRBJ2-3, with TRBD1 matching over 7 bases. The clonotype comes from a human donor in a cohort sampled during active COVID-19. The CDR3 region has the DNA TGTGCCATCAGTGCAAGACAGGGTTCGGATACGCAGTATTTT. This codes for CAISARQGSDTQYF.